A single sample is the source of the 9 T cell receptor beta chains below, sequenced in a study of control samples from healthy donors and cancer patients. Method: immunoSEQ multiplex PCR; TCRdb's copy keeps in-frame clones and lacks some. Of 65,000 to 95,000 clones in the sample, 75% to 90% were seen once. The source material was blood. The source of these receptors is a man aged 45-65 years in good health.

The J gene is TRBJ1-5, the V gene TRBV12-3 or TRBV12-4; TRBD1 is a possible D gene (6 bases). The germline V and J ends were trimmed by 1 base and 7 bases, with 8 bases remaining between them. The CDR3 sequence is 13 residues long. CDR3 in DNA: TGTGCCAGCAGTTTAGACGGGGGCCAGCCCCAGCATTTT. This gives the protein CASSLDGGQPQHF.

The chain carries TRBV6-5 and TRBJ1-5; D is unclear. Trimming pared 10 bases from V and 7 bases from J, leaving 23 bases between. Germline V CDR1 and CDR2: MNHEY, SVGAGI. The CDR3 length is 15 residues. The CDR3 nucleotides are TGTGCCATTGGAACGCCCGGCGGACGGTGGCAGCCCCAGCATTTT. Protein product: CAIGTPGGRWQPQHF.

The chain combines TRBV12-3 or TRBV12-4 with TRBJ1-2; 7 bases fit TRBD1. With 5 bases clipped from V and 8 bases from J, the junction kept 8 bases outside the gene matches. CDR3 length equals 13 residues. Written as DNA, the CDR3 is TGTGCCAGCAGTGATGACAGGGCCCGAGGCTACACCTTC. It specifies CASSDDRARGYTF.

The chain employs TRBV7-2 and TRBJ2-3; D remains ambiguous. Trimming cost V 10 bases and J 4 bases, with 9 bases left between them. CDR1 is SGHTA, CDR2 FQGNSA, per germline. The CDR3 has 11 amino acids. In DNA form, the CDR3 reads TGTGCCATTGAAGGTGCAGATACGCAGTATTTT. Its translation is CAIEGADTQYF. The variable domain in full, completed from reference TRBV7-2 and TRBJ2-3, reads GAGVSQSPSNKVTEKGKDVELRCDPISGHTALYWYRQSLGQGLEFLIYFQGNSAPDKSGLPSDRFSAERTGGSVSTLTIQRTQQEDSAVYLCAIEGADTQYFGPGTRLTVL.

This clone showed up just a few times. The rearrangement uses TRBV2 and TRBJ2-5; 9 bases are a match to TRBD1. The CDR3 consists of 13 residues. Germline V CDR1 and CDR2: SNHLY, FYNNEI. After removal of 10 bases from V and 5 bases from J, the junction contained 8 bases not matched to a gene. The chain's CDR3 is CANHRGLGETQYF. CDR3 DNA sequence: TGTGCCAATCACAGGGGGCTGGGGGAGACCCAGTACTTC.

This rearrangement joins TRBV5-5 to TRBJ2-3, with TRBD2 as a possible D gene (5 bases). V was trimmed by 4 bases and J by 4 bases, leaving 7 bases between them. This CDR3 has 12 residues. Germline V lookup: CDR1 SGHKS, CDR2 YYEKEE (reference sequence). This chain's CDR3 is CASSEGSDTQYF. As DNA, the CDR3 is TGTGCCAGCAGCGAGGGATCAGATACGCAGTATTTT.

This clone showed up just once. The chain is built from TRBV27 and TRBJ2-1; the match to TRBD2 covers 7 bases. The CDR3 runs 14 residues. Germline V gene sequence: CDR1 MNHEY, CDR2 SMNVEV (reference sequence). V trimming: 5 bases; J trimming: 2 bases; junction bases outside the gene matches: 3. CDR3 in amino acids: CASSRSGAYNEQFF. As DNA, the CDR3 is TGTGCCAGCAGTCGGAGCGGGGCCTACAATGAGCAGTTCTTC.

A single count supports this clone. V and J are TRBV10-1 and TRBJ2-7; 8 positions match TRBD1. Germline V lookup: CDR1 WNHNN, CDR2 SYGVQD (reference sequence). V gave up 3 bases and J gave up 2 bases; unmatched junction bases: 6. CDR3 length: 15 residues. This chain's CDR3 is CASSDRGLGPYEQYF. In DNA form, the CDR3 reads TGCGCCAGCAGTGACAGGGGGCTAGGTCCCTACGAGCAGTACTTC.

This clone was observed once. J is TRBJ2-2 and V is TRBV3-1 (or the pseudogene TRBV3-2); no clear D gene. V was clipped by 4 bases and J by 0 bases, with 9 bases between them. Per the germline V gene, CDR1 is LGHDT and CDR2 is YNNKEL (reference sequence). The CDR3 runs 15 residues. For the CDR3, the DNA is TGTGCCAGCAGCCCAACTGGGGCGAACACCGGGGAGCTGTTTTTT. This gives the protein CASSPTGANTGELFF.